Sequencing of this T cell receptor (beta chain) was carried out in a study of cytomegalovirus exposure and HLA in healthy donors. The study, taken as a whole, reports: Later analysis identified a missense DCLRE1C variant that was linked to TCR beta V- and J-gene trimming. An analysis that was carried out later associated 16,951 TCR beta sequences with HLA alleles at 0.05 false discovery rate. In vitro, three CMV-associated chains proved specific for CMV antigens. As immune exposure information, only CMV serostatus was available.

Researchers ran the PCR with 60 Vbeta and 13 Jbeta primers. Assay used: immunoSEQ multiplex PCR; TCRdb lists only in-frame clones, some missing. The table for this sample gives about 130,000 clones. J was trimmed by 7 bases and V by 10 bases; bases with no gene match: 12. Looked up from germline, CDR1 is MDHEN and CDR2 is SYDVKM. The CDR3 length is 13 residues. Comments on this clone: Antigen: not known.

The receptor was isolated from a man younger than 30 in good health and CMV-seronegative. The chain is built from TRBV28 and TRBJ1-2; 7 positions match TRBD1. What was sequenced was PBMCs. CDR3 amino acids: CATPTEGAVGYTF. CDR3 bases: TGTGCCACCCCTACGGAGGGGGCAGTTGGCTACACCTTC.